The entry below describes one T cell receptor (beta chain). This entry belongs to a study of blood T cell repertoires in COVID-19. The overall study: COVID-19 samples, acute and convalescent, were from the United States, Italy and Spain. T cells, B-cell-depleted T cells, or PBMCs provided the cDNA or gDNA that served as material.

From germline, CDR1 is SGHVS and CDR2 FNYEAQ. Trimming removed 1 base from V and 3 bases from J; junction bases left unmatched: 5. The CDR3 is made up of 15 amino acids. Original handling: Reference gene primer amplification gave nucleated cell count estimates. Method: immunoSEQ multiplex PCR; TCRdb's copy keeps in-frame clones and lacks some. D and trimming come from the DNA, and the V and J calls and clone size come from that table. The profile covers 250,000 to 300,000 clones, with about 85% appearing a single time and 3.6% taken by the ten largest. This TCR came from a man between 18 and 29 years old with active or convalescent COVID-19. The sequenced sample was peripheral blood. This sequence joins TRBV7-6 and TRBJ2-7; 8 positions agree with TRBD2. For the CDR3, the DNA is TGTGCCAGCAGCTTAGTAAAGCGGGGGCTCTACGAGCAGTACTTC. Translating gives CASSLVKRGLYEQYF.